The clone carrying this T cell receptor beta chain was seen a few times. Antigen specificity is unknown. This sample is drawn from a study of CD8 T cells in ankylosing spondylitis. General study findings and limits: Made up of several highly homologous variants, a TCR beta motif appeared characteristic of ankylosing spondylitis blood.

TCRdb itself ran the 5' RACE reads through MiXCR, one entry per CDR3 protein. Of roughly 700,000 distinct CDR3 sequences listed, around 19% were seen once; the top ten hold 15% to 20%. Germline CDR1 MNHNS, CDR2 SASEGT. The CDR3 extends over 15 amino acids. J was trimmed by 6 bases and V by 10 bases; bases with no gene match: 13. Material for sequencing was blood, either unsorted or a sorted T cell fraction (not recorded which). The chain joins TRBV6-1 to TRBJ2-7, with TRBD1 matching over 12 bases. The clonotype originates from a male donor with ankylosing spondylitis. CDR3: CAIGVSGTGGGEQYF. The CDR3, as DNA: TGTGCCATAGGGGTATCCGGGACAGGGGGCGGCGAGCAGTACTTC.